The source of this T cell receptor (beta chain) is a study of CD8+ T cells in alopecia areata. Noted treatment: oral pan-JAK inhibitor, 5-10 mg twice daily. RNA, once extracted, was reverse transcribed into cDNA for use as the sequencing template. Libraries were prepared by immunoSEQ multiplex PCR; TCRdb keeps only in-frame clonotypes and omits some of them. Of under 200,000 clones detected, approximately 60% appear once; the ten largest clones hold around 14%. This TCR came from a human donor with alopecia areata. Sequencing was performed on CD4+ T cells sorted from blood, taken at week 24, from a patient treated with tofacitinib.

CDR3 in amino acids: CASRGQRGEQFF. The CDR3 region has the DNA TGCGCCAGCAGGGGTCAGCGGGGTGAGCAGTTCTTC. The V gene is TRBV5-1, the J gene TRBJ2-1; TRBD2 agrees at 7 bases. V dropped 5 bases and J dropped 9; count of bases not matched to a gene: 5. Per germline, CDR1 SGHRS and CDR2 YFSETQ. The CDR3 has 12 amino acids.